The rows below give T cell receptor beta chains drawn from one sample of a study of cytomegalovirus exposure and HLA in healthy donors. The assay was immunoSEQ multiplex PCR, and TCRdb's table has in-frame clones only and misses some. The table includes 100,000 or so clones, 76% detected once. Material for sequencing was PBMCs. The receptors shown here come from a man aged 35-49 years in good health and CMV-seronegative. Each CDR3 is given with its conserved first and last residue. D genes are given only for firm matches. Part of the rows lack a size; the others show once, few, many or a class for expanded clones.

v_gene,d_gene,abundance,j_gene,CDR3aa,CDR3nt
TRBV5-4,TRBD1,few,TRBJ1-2,CASSHWQGAPDGYTF,TGTGCCAGCAGCCATTGGCAGGGGGCGCCGGATGGCTACACCTTC
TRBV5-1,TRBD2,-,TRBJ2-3,CASSLGRGADTQYF,TGCGCCAGCAGCTTGGGTCGGGGGGCAGATACGCAGTATTTT
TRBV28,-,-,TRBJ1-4,CASSLRGAEGKLFF,TGTGCCAGCAGTTTACGGGGGGCAGAAGGAAAACTGTTTTTT
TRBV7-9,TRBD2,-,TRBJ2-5,CASSPQGAGGRETQYF,TGTGCCAGCAGCCCCCAGGGAGCGGGGGGAAGGGAGACCCAGTACTTC
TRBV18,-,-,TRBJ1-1,CASSSLQGDTEAFF,TGTGCCAGCTCGAGCTTACAGGGCGACACTGAAGCTTTCTTT
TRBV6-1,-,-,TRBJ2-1,CASRLGGGRTEQFF,TGTGCCAGCAGGTTGGGGGGGGGCCGTACTGAGCAGTTCTTC
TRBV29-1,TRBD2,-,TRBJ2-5,CSVTGTSGRGQETQYF,TGCAGCGTTACCGGGACTAGCGGGCGGGGACAAGAGACCCAGTACTTC
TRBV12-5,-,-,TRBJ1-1,CASGLVRGKWNTEAFF,TGTGCTAGTGGTTTGGTACGCGGGAAGTGGAACACTGAAGCTTTCTTT
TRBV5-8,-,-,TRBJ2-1,CASSLGQVLYNEQFF,TGTGCCAGCAGCTTGGGTCAGGTTCTTTACAATGAGCAGTTCTTC
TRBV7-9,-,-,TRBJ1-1,CASSLPRTVRNTEAFF,TGTGCCAGCAGCTTACCAAGGACAGTTAGGAACACTGAAGCTTTCTTT
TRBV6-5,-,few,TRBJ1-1,CASSYSGKTLAFF,TGTGCCAGCAGTTACTCGGGCAAAACCCTAGCTTTCTTT
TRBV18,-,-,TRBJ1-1,CASSQAGNTEAFF,TGTGCCAGCTCACAGGCAGGGAACACTGAAGCTTTCTTT
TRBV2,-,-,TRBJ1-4,CASHRATNEKLFF,TGTGCCAGCCACAGGGCAACTAATGAAAAACTGTTTTTT
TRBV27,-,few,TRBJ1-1,CASSQIQVTEAFF,TGTGCCAGCAGTCAAATACAGGTCACTGAAGCTTTCTTT
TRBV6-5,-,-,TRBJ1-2,CASRSLGGLDGYTF,TGTGCCAGCAGAAGTTTGGGAGGGCTCGATGGCTACACCTTC
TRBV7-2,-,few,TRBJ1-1,CASSLGGSPAAFF,TGTGCCAGCAGCTTGGGAGGGTCTCCGGCAGCTTTCTTT
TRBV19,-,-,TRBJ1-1,CASTAWVQGNTEAFF,TGTGCCAGTACTGCTTGGGTCCAGGGAAACACTGAAGCTTTCTTT
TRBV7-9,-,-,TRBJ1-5,CASSLEGGRPDQPQHF,TGTGCCAGCAGCTTAGAGGGCGGGCGGCCCGATCAGCCCCAGCATTTT
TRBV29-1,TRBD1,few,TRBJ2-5,CSVLPFTGTGEETQYF,TGCAGCGTCCTTCCCTTTACCGGGACAGGGGAAGAGACCCAGTACTTC
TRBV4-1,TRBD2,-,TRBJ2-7,CASSPLAGDSYEQYF,TGCGCCAGCAGCCCGTTAGCGGGGGACTCCTACGAGCAGTACTTC
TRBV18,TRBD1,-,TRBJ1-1,CASSPLQGASLSEAFF,TGTGCCAGCTCACCCCTCCAGGGGGCGAGTTTATCGGAAGCTTTCTTT
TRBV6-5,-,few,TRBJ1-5,CASRQDNQPQHF,TGTGCCAGCAGACAGGATAATCAGCCCCAGCATTTT
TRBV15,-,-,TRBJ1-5,CATRGGYSNQPQHF,TGTGCCACCAGAGGCGGCTATAGCAATCAGCCCCAGCATTTT
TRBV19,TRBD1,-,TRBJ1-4,CASRTTGAATNEKLFF,TGTGCCAGTAGAACGACAGGGGCTGCAACTAATGAAAAACTGTTTTTT
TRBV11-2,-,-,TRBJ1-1,CASSLGGFTEAFF,TGTGCCAGCAGTTTGGGGGGGTTTACTGAAGCTTTCTTT
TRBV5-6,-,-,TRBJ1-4,CASSLTRVGLLGEKLFF,TGTGCCAGCAGCCTGACTCGGGTGGGGCTACTGGGGGAAAAACTGTTTTTT
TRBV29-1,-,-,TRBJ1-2,CSTQDGRYGYTF,TGCAGCACACAGGATGGCCGCTATGGCTACACCTTC
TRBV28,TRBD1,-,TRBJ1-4,CASRETGGTSGEKLFF,TGTGCCAGCAGAGAGACAGGGGGCACTTCGGGTGAAAAACTGTTTTTT
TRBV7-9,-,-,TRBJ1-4,CASSLGQSNEKLFF,TGTGCCAGCAGTCTCGGACAGAGTAATGAAAAACTGTTTTTT
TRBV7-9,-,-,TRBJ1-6,CASSLTRQTPSSPLHF,TGTGCCAGCAGCTTAACCAGACAGACCCCTAGTTCACCCCTCCACTTT
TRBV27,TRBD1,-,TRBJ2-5,CASSPRRDRGETQYF,TGTGCCAGCAGTCCTCGCCGGGACAGGGGGGAGACCCAGTACTTC
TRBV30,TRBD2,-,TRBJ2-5,CACLLAGGRETQYF,TGTGCCTGCCTCCTAGCGGGGGGGCGAGAGACCCAGTACTTC
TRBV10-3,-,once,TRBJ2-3,CAISESGGRMPQYF,TGTGCCATCAGTGAGTCAGGGGGTCGTATGCCGCAGTATTTT